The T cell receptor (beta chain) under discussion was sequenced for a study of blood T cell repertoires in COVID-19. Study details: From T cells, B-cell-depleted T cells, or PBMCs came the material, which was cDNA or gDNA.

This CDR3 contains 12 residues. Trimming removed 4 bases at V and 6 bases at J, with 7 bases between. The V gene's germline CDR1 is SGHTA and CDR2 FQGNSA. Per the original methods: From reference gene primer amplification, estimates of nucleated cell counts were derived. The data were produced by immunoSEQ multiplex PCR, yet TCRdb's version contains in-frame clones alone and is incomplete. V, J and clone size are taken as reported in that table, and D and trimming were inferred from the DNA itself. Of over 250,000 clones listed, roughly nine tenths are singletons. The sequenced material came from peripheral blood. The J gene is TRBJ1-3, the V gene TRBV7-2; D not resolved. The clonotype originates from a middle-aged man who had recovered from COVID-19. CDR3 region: CASSYPSNTIYF. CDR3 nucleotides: TGTGCCAGCAGCTATCCATCAAACACCATATATTTT. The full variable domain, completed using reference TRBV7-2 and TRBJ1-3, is GAGVSQSPSNKVTEKGKDVELRCDPISGHTALYWYRQSLGQGLEFLIYFQGNSAPDKSGLPSDRFSAERTGGSVSTLTIQRTQQEDSAVYLCASSYPSNTIYFGEGSWLTVV.